Listed here are 30 T cell receptor beta chains from one sample, sequenced in a study of Graves' ophthalmopathy and Graves' hyperthyroidism. RNA transcripts were the template, and TCR beta CDR3 regions were amplified from them. Amplification began with first-round RT-PCR using HTBI primers, then second-round multiplex PCR was performed. TCRdb reprocessed the multiplex PCR reads with MiXCR, giving one entry per CDR3 protein. The table records 900,000 to 1,200,000 distinct CDR3 sequences, about two fifths of them present only once. The sequencing sample was made of peripheral blood or thyroid tissue (not recorded which). These receptor sequences come from an adult man with Graves' hyperthyroidism.

Only a few counts were recorded for this clonotype. This chain connects TRBV30 to TRBJ2-5; weak D call: TRBD1 (5 bases). Looked up from germline, CDR1 is GTSNPN and CDR2 is SVGIG (reference sequence). The CDR3 totals 13 residues. Between the trimmed V and J ends, which lost 1 base and 6 bases, there was a span of 12 bases. In DNA, the CDR3 is TGTGCCTGGAGTGAGCAGGGCAAAAAGACCCAGTACTTC. Its translation is CAWSEQGKKTQYF.

The gene calls are TRBV12-3 or TRBV12-4 and TRBJ1-2; D possibly corresponds to TRBD1 (5 bases). This CDR3 has 14 amino acids. Deletions cut 1 base from V and 5 bases from J, with 11 bases between. The CDR3 region has the DNA TGTGCCAGCAGTTTAGGGGGCGGACTATATGGCTACACCTTC. As protein: CASSLGGGLYGYTF.

The chain links TRBV6-6 to TRBJ2-2; 8 bases are shared with TRBD1. CDR3 size: 14 residues. Germline V gives CDR1 MNHNY, CDR2 SVGAGI (reference sequence). J gave up 6 bases and V 7 bases, and 7 bases lay outside the gene matches. CDR3 amino acids: CASTRTGISGELFF. In DNA form, the CDR3 reads TGTGCCAGCACCAGGACAGGGATCTCCGGGGAGCTGTTTTTT.

This clonotype was recorded many times. The rearrangement joins TRBV2 to TRBJ1-5, with 7 bases aligning to TRBD1. Germline V CDR1 and CDR2: SNHLY, FYNNEI. This CDR3 has 13 residues. Germline trimming cut 7 bases from V and 4 bases from J; bases unmatched to any gene: 4. The CDR3: CASTLQGNQPQHF. The DNA of the CDR3 is TGTGCCAGCACCTTACAGGGGAATCAGCCCCAGCATTTT.

The chain links TRBV7-9 to TRBJ1-1; the match to TRBD1 covers 10 bases. Germline values: CDR1 SEHNR, CDR2 FQNEAQ (reference sequence). This CDR3 spans 15 amino acids. The CDR3 sequence is CAIRTGGGLDTEAFF. The CDR3 coding sequence is TGTGCAATAAGGACAGGGGGAGGTTTGGACACTGAAGCTTTCTTT.

As concerns this clonotype: This may be a read error, as it is one base from a much larger clone. It is likely a read error, because the conserved phenylalanine at the end of the CDR3 is missing. The chain is built from TRBV5-1 and TRBJ2-7, with a weak D call TRBD1 (5 bases). This CDR3 comprises 11 residues. Trimming shortened V by 4 bases and J by 6 bases, and 8 bases separated the two germline ends. Germline-derived CDR1 and CDR2 are SGHRS and YFSETQ. The DNA of the CDR3 is TGCGCCAGCAGCAGGGGTCCCGAGCAGTACCTC. The encoded protein is CASSRGPEQYL.

This clonotype was counted many times. This sequence joins TRBV12-3 or TRBV12-4 and TRBJ1-2, with 8 bases matching TRBD1. With 5 bases clipped from V and 6 bases from J, the junction kept 2 bases outside the gene matches. The CDR3 totals 12 residues. The CDR3 here is CASSRTGNGYTF. The CDR3 bases are TGTGCCAGCAGTAGGACAGGGAATGGCTACACCTTC.

Comments on this clonotype: This could be a read error, since a much larger clone is one nucleotide away. This sequence joins TRBV20-1 and TRBJ1-1; 10 bases match TRBD1. V lost 4 bases, J lost 3 bases, and 11 bases stayed unmatched. The CDR3 has 16 amino acids. Germline V gene data show CDR1 as DFQATT and CDR2 as SNEGSKA (reference sequence). The CDR3 DNA reads as TGCAGTGCTAAGGGTGGGACAGGGGTTGTCGACACTGAAGCTTTCTTT. It translates to CSAKGGTGVVDTEAFF.

This CDR3 reads CSAPRTSGRIEQYF. The CDR3 bases are TGCAGTGCTCCTCGCACTAGCGGGAGGATCGAGCAGTACTTC. The V and J genes are TRBV20-1 and TRBJ2-7; 12 bases align to TRBD2. J gave up 6 bases and V 5 bases, and 8 bases lay outside the gene matches. The CDR3 covers 14 residues. Per the germline V gene, CDR1 is DFQATT and CDR2 is SNEGSKA (reference sequence).

The chain has TRBV5-1 and TRBJ2-5; 11 bases map to TRBD1. With V trimmed by 0 bases and J by 1 base, 2 bases remained unmatched. Germline V gene data show CDR1 as SGHRS and CDR2 as YFSETQ. The CDR3 is 16 residues long. The DNA for the CDR3 is TGCGCCAGCAGCTTGGGGACAGGGGGCCTCCAAGAGACCCAGTACTTC. Its translation: CASSLGTGGLQETQYF.

This clonotype was detected ten times or more. The chain combines TRBV20-1 with TRBJ1-5; 9 nucleotides agree with TRBD1. Trimming removed 3 bases from V and 3 bases from J; junction bases left unmatched: 9. The CDR3 has 16 residues. Germline V gene data show CDR1 as DFQATT and CDR2 as SNEGSKA (reference sequence). The CDR3 reads CSASGRDRETNQPQHF. The DNA of the CDR3 is TGCAGTGCTAGTGGCCGGGACAGGGAGACCAATCAGCCCCAGCATTTT.

This clonotype was recorded at least ten times. The J gene is TRBJ1-1, the V gene TRBV6-6; D gene ambiguous. V was cut by 5 bases and J by 1 base, with 11 bases left in between. The CDR3 is 14 residues long. CDR1 and CDR2 (germline): MNHNY, SVGAGI (reference sequence). Here the CDR3 reads CASSHEGSNTEAFF. CDR3 nucleotides: TGTGCCAGCAGTCACGAGGGCTCGAACACTGAAGCTTTCTTT.

V gene TRBV19 combines with J gene TRBJ2-6; D gene uncertain. The length of the CDR3 is 15 residues. V shed 2 bases and J shed 9 bases, with 14 bases lying between them. Germline CDR1 reads LNHDA; CDR2 reads SQIVND (reference sequence). This CDR3 reads CASSINPSGINVLTF. As DNA, the CDR3 is TGTGCCAGTAGTATAAACCCATCTGGGATCAACGTCCTGACTTTC.

The rearrangement links TRBV25-1 to TRBJ2-3; D gene unclear. Trimming removed 2 bases at V and 5 bases at J, with 5 bases between. Germline V gene lookup returns CDR1 MGHDK and CDR2 SYGVNS. The CDR3 is 12 amino acids. The CDR3 region is CASSEAGDTQYF. The CDR3 region has the DNA TGTGCCAGCAGTGAAGCTGGAGATACGCAGTATTTT.

The genes are TRBV20-1 and TRBJ2-7, with D perhaps TRBD2 (6 bases). Deletions cut 5 bases from V and 3 bases from J, with 17 bases between. This CDR3 is 14 amino acids long. Germline CDR1 is DFQATT and CDR2 is SNEGSKA (reference sequence). The CDR3: CSASGTPKYYEQYF. The CDR3 region has the DNA TGCAGTGCTTCCGGGACTCCGAAGTACTACGAGCAGTACTTC.

This clonotype was counted ten times or more. The chain employs TRBV6-1 and TRBJ2-5; tentatively, D is TRBD1 (6 bases). This CDR3 is built from 15 residues. Per germline, CDR1 MNHNS and CDR2 SASEGT. Trimming took off 4 bases at V and 2 bases at J, with 14 bases between the two ends. This chain's CDR3 is CASSVYQGKQETQYF. CDR3 in DNA: TGTGCCAGCAGTGTGTACCAGGGGAAGCAAGAGACCCAGTACTTC.

The rearrangement joins TRBV13 to TRBJ2-6, with a weak D call TRBD1 (5 bases). CDR1 PRHDT and CDR2 FYEKMQ come from the germline V gene (reference sequence). The CDR3 spans 17 residues. Trimming removed 5 bases from V and 0 bases from J, with 14 bases in between. The CDR3 loop is CASSTQEGVSGANVLTF. In DNA form, the CDR3 reads TGTGCCAGCAGCACTCAAGAAGGGGTCTCTGGGGCCAACGTCCTGACTTTC. The whole variable domain, remainder taken from reference TRBV13 and TRBJ2-6, is AAGVIQSPRHLIKEKRETATLKCYPIPRHDTVYWYQQGPGQDPQFLISFYEKMQSDKGSIPDRFSAQQFSDYHSELNMSSLELGDSALYFCASSTQEGVSGANVLTFGAGSRLTVL.

The chain has TRBV4-2 and TRBJ2-5, with TRBD1 matching over 10 bases. Germline V gives CDR1 LGHNA, CDR2 YNFKEQ. The CDR3 spans 17 residues. The J segment lost 5 bases and the V segment lost 2 bases, leaving 11 bases of the junction unmatched. CDR3 region: CASSQRLRQGAEETQYF. CDR3 DNA sequence: TGTGCCAGCAGCCAACGGCTCCGACAGGGGGCGGAGGAGACCCAGTACTTC.

This clonotype was recorded a few times. The chain couples TRBV3-1 to TRBJ1-2; D not resolved. From germline, CDR1 is LGHDT and CDR2 YNNKEL (reference sequence). This CDR3 contains 14 residues. Trimming shortened V by 2 bases and J by 8 bases, and 15 bases separated the two germline ends. In DNA form, the CDR3 reads TGTGCCAGCAGCCAATCCGACACCCCTTGGGGCTACACCTTC. Encoded protein: CASSQSDTPWGYTF.

This clonotype was recorded at least ten times. The chain is built from TRBV12-3 or TRBV12-4 and TRBJ1-5; 9 bases are a match to TRBD1. The CDR3 totals 13 residues. The J segment lost 6 bases and the V segment lost 6 bases, leaving 3 bases of the junction unmatched. CDR3 region: CASRRQGGQPQHF. CDR3 in DNA: TGTGCCAGCAGAAGACAGGGGGGTCAGCCCCAGCATTTT.

This clonotype has at least ten counts. The chain is built from TRBV20-1 and TRBJ1-4; no firm D call. The germline V and J ends were trimmed by 0 bases and 4 bases, with 3 bases remaining between them. Germline V gene data show CDR1 as DFQATT and CDR2 as SNEGSKA (reference sequence). The CDR3 totals 12 residues. Written as DNA, the CDR3 is TGCAGTGCTAGAGATGTTAATGAAAAACTGTTTTTT. Protein sequence: CSARDVNEKLFF.

For this clonotype: This clone may be a read error of a much larger clone one base away. This chain joins TRBV13 and TRBJ1-2, with no clear D. Germline V lookup: CDR1 PRHDT, CDR2 FYEKMQ (reference sequence). This CDR3 has 14 residues. V lost 4 bases to trimming and J lost 6 bases, with 15 bases between them. CDR3 sequence: CASSSRPYQNGYTF. The CDR3 nucleotides read TGTGCCAGCAGCTCCCGCCCGTACCAGAATGGCTACACCTTC.

This clonotype occurred a few times. The chain has TRBV5-6 and TRBJ2-2, with TRBD1 as a possible D gene (6 bases). The CDR3 is 16 amino acids. Looked up from germline, CDR1 is SGHDT and CDR2 is YYEEEE. The germline V and J ends were trimmed by 0 bases and 3 bases, with 12 bases remaining between them. The CDR3 sequence is CASSLDRGFDTGELFF. In DNA, the CDR3 is TGTGCCAGCAGCTTGGATAGGGGGTTCGACACCGGGGAGCTGTTTTTT.

Notes on this clonotype: Just one base apart from a much larger clone, this may be a read error. The rearrangement joins TRBV7-9 to TRBJ2-7; possible D gene TRBD1, 5 bases. This CDR3 spans 19 amino acids. V shed 1 base and J shed 3 bases, with 25 bases lying between them. In germline, CDR1 is SEHNR, CDR2 FQNEAQ (reference sequence). The CDR3 nucleotides read TGTGCCAGCAGCTTAGGGGTCTGGACATCGGGCCCCCCTCACTACGAGCAGTACTTC. Protein: CASSLGVWTSGPPHYEQYF. The variable domain in full, with the rest retrieved from reference TRBV7-9 and TRBJ2-7, is DTGVSQNPRHKITKRGQNVTFRCDPISEHNRLYWYRQTLGQGPEFLTYFQNEAQLEKSRLLSDRFSAERPKGSFSTLEIQRTEQGDSAMYLCASSLGVWTSGPPHYEQYFGPGTRLTVT.

The V call is TRBV10-2, the J call TRBJ1-2; D is unresolved. Germline CDR1 is WSHSY and CDR2 is SAAADI. The CDR3 extends over 11 amino acids. The V gene lost 8 bases and the J gene lost 6 bases, with 10 bases spanning the gap. CDR3 sequence (DNA): TGCGCCAGCGTTGATCCGGATGGCTACACCTTC. It encodes CASVDPDGYTF.

Remarks on this clonotype: This is likely a read error, given that the CDR3 carries no conserved phenylalanine or tryptophan at its end. The DNA is omitted, as the CDR3 cannot be located on it reliably, and the CDR3 follows TCRdb's listing. The chain recombines TRBV2 with TRBJ2-5; no DNA check was done on the table's D call, TRBD2. The CDR3 sequence runs 10 residues, both termini included. Germline V gene sequence: CDR1 SNHLY, CDR2 FYNNEI. The chain's CDR3 is CASRGLSQNT.

This clonotype was counted only a few times. The chain uses TRBV15 and TRBJ2-1, with D hard to call. V gave up 8 bases and J gave up 7 bases, with 18 bases separating them. This CDR3 has 14 residues. Germline-derived CDR1 and CDR2 are LNHNV and YYDKDF (reference sequence). The CDR3 DNA reads as TGTGCCACCGTGGATATGTCGCAGTCGAATGAGCAGTTCTTC. This encodes CATVDMSQSNEQFF.

The CDR3 DNA is TGCGCCAGCAGCTTGGGCTTAGAGGGACCTTCACCCCTCCACTTT. This gives the protein CASSLGLEGPSPLHF. This chain connects TRBV5-1 to TRBJ1-6, with a possible D match to TRBD1 (5 bases). Per the germline V gene, CDR1 is SGHRS and CDR2 is YFSETQ. Trimming stripped 0 bases from V and 9 bases from J, with 13 bases between. The CDR3 length is 15 residues.

The V and J genes are TRBV27 and TRBJ2-5; D possibly corresponds to TRBD1 (6 bases). V was trimmed by 5 bases and J by 13 bases, leaving 17 bases between them. Per the germline V gene, CDR1 is MNHEY and CDR2 is SMNVEV (reference sequence). The CDR3 covers 12 residues. CDR3 loop: CASSAQSGARYF. CDR3 nucleotide sequence: TGTGCCAGCAGTGCCCAGTCAGGGGCCCGGTACTTC.

The V and J genes are TRBV7-8 and TRBJ1-5, with TRBD1 matching over 11 bases. The CDR3 contains 14 residues. Per germline, CDR1 SGHVS and CDR2 FQNEAQ. The J segment lost 6 bases and the V segment lost 6 bases, leaving 4 bases of the junction unmatched. The CDR3 DNA follows: TGTGCCAGCAGGTCTGGGACAGGGGGTCAGCCCCAGCATTTT. Protein product: CASRSGTGGQPQHF.